The 24 T cell receptor beta chains reported below all come from one sample, sequenced in a study of blood T cell repertoires in COVID-19. Measured with immunoSEQ multiplex PCR; TCRdb has only the in-frame clones, and not every one. Of approximately 150,000 clones listed, 75% to 90% are singletons. The source material was PBMCs or T cells enriched from blood (not recorded which). The source of these receptors is a man aged 45-65 years in a cohort exposed to, infected with or recovered from COVID-19 (not recorded which).

This chain joins TRBV5-1 and TRBJ2-1; 8 bases are shared with TRBD2. The CDR3 extends over 13 amino acids. V dropped 3 bases and J dropped 5; count of bases not matched to a gene: 1. CDR1 is SGHRS and CDR2 is YFSETQ in the germline V gene. Written as DNA, the CDR3 is TGCGCCAGCAGCTCGGGACTAGACAATGAGCAGTTCTTC. It encodes CASSSGLDNEQFF.

The chain joins TRBV11-3 to TRBJ2-2; TRBD2 matches at 9 bases. The CDR3 runs 15 residues. Germline values: CDR1 SGHNT, CDR2 YENEEA. J was trimmed by 4 bases and V by 3 bases; bases with no gene match: 3. CDR3 amino acids: CASSFLAGVTGELFF. The CDR3 nucleotides are TGTGCCAGCAGCTTCTTAGCGGGGGTCACCGGGGAGCTGTTTTTT.

This clone showed up just once. The chain recombines TRBV7-9 with TRBJ2-3; 7 nucleotides line up with TRBD1. Germline V gene data show CDR1 as SEHNR and CDR2 as FQNEAQ (reference sequence). The CDR3 spans 16 residues. V dropped 6 bases and J dropped 1; count of bases not matched to a gene: 10. CDR3 sequence reads: CASRPPKGQGTDTQYF. The CDR3 nucleotides are TGTGCCAGCAGGCCACCTAAAGGACAGGGCACAGATACGCAGTATTTT.

The chain has TRBV11-2 and TRBJ2-7; D remains ambiguous. CDR1 and CDR2 from the germline V gene are SGHAT and FQNNGV. With 5 bases removed from V and 0 bases from J, the gap between germline ends came to 11 bases. CDR3 size: 14 residues. CDR3 in amino acids: CASSPLMSSYEQYF. The CDR3 region has the DNA TGTGCCAGCAGCCCTCTGATGAGCTCCTACGAGCAGTACTTC.

A single count supports this clone. The CDR3 sequence is CASSPYSGSLYNEQFF. The CDR3 DNA reads as TGTGCCAGCAGCCCCTACAGCGGCTCTCTTTACAATGAGCAGTTCTTC. The chain employs TRBV9 and TRBJ2-1, with a tentative D call TRBD2 (5 bases). The CDR3 is made up of 16 amino acids. Trimming cost V 4 bases and J 4 bases, with 18 bases left between them. Germline loops: CDR1 SGDLS, CDR2 YYNGEE. The entire variable domain, with the rest obtained from reference TRBV9 and TRBJ2-1, is as follows: DSGVTQTPKHLITATGQRVTLRCSPRSGDLSVYWYQQSLDQGLQFLIQYYNGEERAKGNILERFSAQQFPDLHSELNLSSLELGDSALYFCASSPYSGSLYNEQFFGPGTRLTVL.

In this sample, this clone turned up a few times. The chain combines TRBV30 with TRBJ1-4; maybe TRBD1 (5 bases). The germline V gene encodes CDR1 GTSNPN and CDR2 SVGIG (reference sequence). Trimming left V 6 bases short and J 5 bases short, with 13 bases between. This CDR3 contains 13 residues. The CDR3 sequence is CACTSGLNEKLFF. The CDR3 DNA follows: TGTGCCTGTACTTCGGGACTCAATGAAAAACTGTTTTTT.

The rearrangement links TRBV9 to TRBJ2-5; tentative D call: TRBD1 (6 bases). The germline V gene encodes CDR1 SGDLS and CDR2 YYNGEE. CDR3 length: 13 residues. V was shortened by 4 bases and J by 4 bases, with 11 bases between the two germline ends. CDR3 nucleotide sequence: TGTGCCAGCAGCTGGGGGCGAGGAGAGACCCAGTACTTC. Residues: CASSWGRGETQYF.

The chain recombines TRBV5-1 with TRBJ1-6; 7 bases line up with TRBD1. Trimming cost V 3 bases and J 13 bases; bases outside gene matches: 13. CDR1 and CDR2 (germline): SGHRS, YFSETQ. The CDR3 runs 15 residues. CDR3 nucleotide sequence: TGCGCCAGCAGCTCGGCCCCGGGACAGCCGGCCCCCCTCCACTTT. Its translation: CASSSAPGQPAPLHF.

The chain joins TRBV10-2 to TRBJ1-5; TRBD1 is a possible D gene (6 bases). Germline CDR1 WSHSY, CDR2 SAAADI. The CDR3 is 14 residues long. Trimming removed 4 bases from V and 10 bases from J, with 17 bases in between. CDR3 nucleotides: TGCGCCAGCAGTGCGAGCAACAGGGATCTACCCCAGCATTTT. Its translation: CASSASNRDLPQHF.

This clone has a single count. The chain has TRBV7-8 and TRBJ1-4; maybe TRBD1 (6 bases). CDR1 and CDR2 from the germline V gene are SGHVS and FQNEAQ. The length of the CDR3 is 14 residues. The ends were cut back, 5 bases at V and 6 bases at J, with 13 bases in the middle. The CDR3 sequence is CASSPRRGDEKLFF. The CDR3 nucleotides read TGTGCCAGCAGCCCCCGCAGGGGTGATGAAAAACTGTTTTTT. The entire variable domain, with the rest obtained from reference TRBV7-8 and TRBJ1-4, is as follows: GAGVSQSPRYKVAKRGQDVALRCDPISGHVSLFWYQQALGQGPEFLTYFQNEAQLDKSGLPSDRFFAERPEGSVSTLKIQRTQQEDSAVYLCASSPRRGDEKLFFGSGTQLSVL.

The rearrangement uses TRBV6-5 and TRBJ2-7; TRBD2 agrees at 11 bases. V was clipped by 3 bases and J by 6 bases; unmatched bases: 4. This CDR3 contains 14 residues. From germline, CDR1 is MNHEY and CDR2 SVGAGI. CDR3 region: CASSYRTSGREQYF. CDR3 coding DNA: TGTGCCAGCAGTTATAGGACTAGCGGGCGCGAGCAGTACTTC.

The chain has TRBV10-1 and TRBJ2-2, with D perhaps TRBD2 (5 bases). CDR1 and CDR2 from the germline V gene are WNHNN and SYGVQD (reference sequence). The CDR3 loop spans 12 amino acids. V shed 5 bases and J shed 5 bases, with 6 bases lying between them. The CDR3 DNA reads as TGCGCCAGCAGTCAGCGGACCGGGGAGCTGTTTTTT. Its translation: CASSQRTGELFF.

This chain joins TRBV2 and TRBJ2-3, with a possible D match to TRBD2 (7 bases). Trimming cost V 5 bases and J 0 bases, with 12 bases left between them. Germline V gene data show CDR1 as SNHLY and CDR2 as FYNNEI. The CDR3 totals 15 residues. CDR3 amino acids: CASSFGGRSTDTQYF. The DNA of the CDR3 is TGTGCCAGCAGTTTCGGGGGGCGGAGCACAGATACGCAGTATTTT.

The chain joins TRBV3-1 (or the pseudogene TRBV3-2) to TRBJ1-5; the D is unclear. CDR1 is LGHDT, CDR2 YNNKEL, per germline (reference sequence). This CDR3 spans 16 amino acids. Between the trimmed V and J ends, which lost 2 bases and 5 bases, there was a span of 16 bases. CDR3 coding DNA: TGTGCCAGCAGCCAAACCAGAGGACGGGAAGATCAGCCCCAGCATTTT. Amino acid sequence: CASSQTRGREDQPQHF.

V is TRBV10-3 and J is TRBJ2-7, with 10 bases fitting TRBD2. Trimming removed 7 bases from V and 5 bases from J; junction bases left unmatched: 11. Germline V gene data show CDR1 as ENHRY and CDR2 as SYGVKD. The CDR3 is made up of 15 amino acids. In DNA, the CDR3 is TGTGCCATCACGTCCTTAGCGGGGGGCGTCGACGAGCAGTACTTC. This sequence encodes CAITSLAGGVDEQYF.

The rearrangement joins TRBV13 to TRBJ2-5; a possible D gene is TRBD1 (6 bases). V lost 4 bases and J 1 base, leaving 13 bases between the germline ends. CDR1 is PRHDT and CDR2 is FYEKMQ in the germline V gene (reference sequence). There are 15 residues in the CDR3. CDR3 protein: CASSYLTGPQETQYF. The CDR3 DNA is TGTGCCAGCAGCTACCTAACAGGGCCCCAAGAGACCCAGTACTTC.

This clone was recorded once. The genes are TRBV25-1 and TRBJ2-1; D is ambiguous. The CDR3 spans 12 residues. Germline V gene lookup returns CDR1 MGHDK and CDR2 SYGVNS. Trimming left V 1 base short and J 6 bases short, with 4 bases between. CDR3 nucleotides: TGTGCCAGCAGTGAATCCGTCAATGAGCAGTTCTTC. Translated: CASSESVNEQFF.

A few counts support this clone. The chain has TRBV6-1 and TRBJ1-2; no clear D. The germline CDR1 and CDR2 sequences are MNHNS and SASEGT. V lost 3 bases and J lost 8, with 13 bases in between. CDR3 length equals 13 residues. The CDR3 loop is CASSDGGASGYTF. CDR3 bases: TGTGCCAGCAGTGATGGCGGTGCGTCGGGCTACACCTTC.

This sequence joins TRBV5-1 and TRBJ2-7; a weak D match, TRBD1 (5 bases). From germline, CDR1 is SGHRS and CDR2 YFSETQ. The V and J ends lost 0 bases and 0 bases respectively, with 10 bases between them. The CDR3 sequence is 15 residues long. CDR3 nucleotides: TGCGCCAGCAGCTTGGGGGGCCTTAGCTCCTACGAGCAGTACTTC. This sequence encodes CASSLGGLSSYEQYF.

This chain joins TRBV9 and TRBJ1-5; D is undetermined. The CDR3 has 15 amino acids. Trimming removed 0 bases at V and 7 bases at J, with 14 bases between. Germline assignment: CDR1 SGDLS and CDR2 YYNGEE. CDR3 in DNA: TGTGCCAGCAGCGTAGATCCGGGGATCGGGCAGCCCCAGCATTTT. It codes for CASSVDPGIGQPQHF.

The chain uses TRBV5-1 and TRBJ2-3, with 11 bases that match TRBD2. The CDR3 runs to 16 residues. V dropped 0 bases and J dropped 3; count of bases not matched to a gene: 3. The germline gives CDR1 SGHRS, CDR2 YFSETQ. The CDR3 coding sequence is TGCGCCAGCAGCTTGGAACTAGCGGGGGCGACAGATACGCAGTATTTT. Translating gives CASSLELAGATDTQYF.

The V and J genes are TRBV19 and TRBJ1-2, with a tentative D call TRBD1 (6 bases). This CDR3 has 13 amino acids. Germline V lookup: CDR1 LNHDA, CDR2 SQIVND (reference sequence). V gave up 10 bases and J gave up 6 bases, with 18 bases separating them. Here the CDR3 reads CATRSTGTHGYTF. The DNA for the CDR3 is TGTGCCACAAGGTCAACCGGGACACATGGCTACACCTTC.

This chain connects TRBV27 to TRBJ1-1; D not certain. This CDR3 is 13 amino acids long. Trimming took 3 bases from V and 0 from J, leaving 5 bases between them. Germline V gene sequence: CDR1 MNHEY, CDR2 SMNVEV (reference sequence). CDR3 region: CASSFQVNTEAFF. The DNA for the CDR3 is TGTGCCAGCAGTTTCCAGGTGAACACTGAAGCTTTCTTT.

This clone was seen just once. The CDR3: CSVATGQTNQPQHF. CDR3 DNA sequence: TGCAGCGTTGCGACGGGACAGACCAATCAGCCCCAGCATTTT. The chain couples TRBV29-1 to TRBJ1-5, with 7 bases that match TRBD1. The CDR3 runs to 14 residues. Trimming at V came to 4 bases and at J to 3 bases, leaving 6 bases not matched to a gene. Germline V lookup: CDR1 SQVTM, CDR2 ANQGSEA.